This TCR beta chain was captured in a study of blood T cells in healthy people across ages. Sample-barcoded 5' priming and a J-beta primer mix drove a second PCR of about 6 to 12 cycles. From the 5' RACE reads, TCRdb called clonotypes with MiXCR, one entry per CDR3 protein. The table has some 1,000,000 distinct CDR3 sequences, about 23% seen once. Germline CDR1 and CDR2: MDHEN and SYDVKM. The CDR3 has 17 residues. These data also featured in a second study, about T cells of mothers and their children. From that paper: From each mother came over 9.5 million TCR beta CDR3 reads, and from each child came about 3 million. Slightly higher, non-significant overlap characterized related mother-child pairs relative to unrelated pairs.

Sequencing was done on a sample of blood. The TCR was taken from a girl aged 2 to 9 in good health. The rearrangement uses TRBV28 and TRBJ2-5; D remains unclear. Matching the DNA end better, TRBJ2-1 makes the J call doubtful. The CDR3 sequence: CASSLVSWSGPLNEQFF. The CDR3 bases are TGTGCCAGCAGTTTAGTATCCTGGTCAGGCCCTCTTAATGAGCAGTTCTTC.